The next 29 T cell receptor beta chains were all read from a single sample in a study of T cell changes during pregnancy in multiple sclerosis. Data came from immunoSEQ multiplex PCR; TCRdb stores just in-frame clones and leaves some out. The table includes tens of thousands of clones, less than 90% detected once. The source was peripheral blood, collected before pregnancy. All receptors derive from a female donor with multiple sclerosis, enrolled in a pregnancy study.

This sequence joins TRBV19 and TRBJ2-7; D is perhaps TRBD1 (6 bases). This CDR3 is built from 13 residues. V gave up 6 bases and J gave up 4 bases, with 13 bases separating them. Germline CDR1 reads LNHDA; CDR2 reads SQIVND (reference sequence). As DNA, the CDR3 is TGTGCCAGTAGCCCCCCCCAGGGGTACGAGCAGTACTTC. Its translation is CASSPPQGYEQYF.

This chain links TRBV28 with TRBJ2-1; 7 bases align to TRBD1. The germline V gene encodes CDR1 MDHEN and CDR2 SYDVKM. J gave up 7 bases and V 5 bases, and 11 bases lay outside the gene matches. The CDR3 is 15 residues long. CDR3 amino acids: CASSGGLTGFNEQFF. In DNA form, the CDR3 reads TGTGCCAGCAGTGGCGGTCTGACAGGGTTTAATGAGCAGTTCTTC. Complete variable domain (other parts from reference TRBV28 and TRBJ2-1): DVKVTQSSRYLVKRTGEKVFLECVQDMDHENMFWYRQDPGLGLRLIYFSYDVKMKEKGDIPEGYSVSREKKERFSLILESASTNQTSMYLCASSGGLTGFNEQFFGPGTRLTVL.

The chain recombines TRBV2 with TRBJ2-5; 10 bases map to TRBD2. CDR1 is SNHLY, CDR2 FYNNEI, per germline. CDR3 size: 14 residues. For the CDR3, the DNA is TGTGTTACGAGCGGGAGGGGGAACGGAGAGACCCAGTACTTC. This translates into CVTSGRGNGETQYF.

The rearrangement uses TRBV7-2 and TRBJ1-2, with D unresolved. The CDR3 covers 15 residues. Trimming left V 2 bases short and J 8 bases short, with 18 bases between. Germline assignment: CDR1 SGHTA and CDR2 FQGNSA. In DNA, the CDR3 is TGTGCCAGCAGCTTACTCGTTGGAGGGTGGGAAGGCTACACCTTC. Translation: CASSLLVGGWEGYTF.

V usage is TRBV4-1 and J usage is TRBJ2-5; 7 nucleotides line up with TRBD1. Germline CDR1 is MGHRA and CDR2 is YSYEKL. CDR3 length equals 15 residues. The trim removed 0 bases at V and 5 bases at J, leaving 6 bases unmatched. CDR3 DNA: TGCGCCAGCAGCCAAGATGAGGGGGCGTTGGAGACCCAGTACTTC. Translated: CASSQDEGALETQYF.

This clone was seen many times. V is TRBV5-6 and J is TRBJ1-2; D gene unclear. Trimming pared 3 bases from V and 3 bases from J, leaving 3 bases between. CDR1 SGHDT and CDR2 YYEEEE come from the germline V gene. The CDR3 totals 11 residues. The CDR3 sequence: CASSSYYGYTF. The CDR3 DNA reads as TGTGCCAGCAGCTCCTACTATGGCTACACCTTC.

V usage is TRBV18 and J usage is TRBJ1-1, with D maybe TRBD1 (5 bases). CDR3 length: 14 amino acids. Trimming removed 1 base from V and 0 bases from J, with 6 bases in between. The V gene's germline CDR1 is KGHSH and CDR2 LQKENI. The CDR3 protein is CASSPQGMNTEAFF. For the CDR3, the DNA is TGTGCCAGCTCACCACAGGGGATGAACACTGAAGCTTTCTTT.

V usage is TRBV6-5 and J usage is TRBJ1-2; a possible D gene is TRBD1 (5 bases). The CDR3 extends over 11 amino acids. V was trimmed by 5 bases and J by 4 bases, leaving 5 bases between them. In germline, CDR1 is MNHEY, CDR2 SVGAGI. CDR3: CASSTGYGYTF. In nucleotides, the CDR3 is TGTGCCAGCAGTACAGGCTATGGCTACACCTTC.

The chain combines TRBV6-5 with TRBJ2-1; TRBD1 is a possible D gene (5 bases). V was clipped by 6 bases and J by 3 bases, with 9 bases between them. CDR3 length: 13 residues. Germline V gene data show CDR1 as MNHEY and CDR2 as SVGAGI. Written as DNA, the CDR3 is TGTGCCAGCAGACCCGACAGCTACAATGAGCAGTTCTTC. It codes for CASRPDSYNEQFF.

This rearrangement joins TRBV19 to TRBJ1-6, with D perhaps TRBD1 (5 bases). With 1 base removed from V and 8 bases from J, the gap between germline ends came to 15 bases. This CDR3 is built from 16 residues. Germline lookup yields CDR1 LNHDA and CDR2 SQIVND (reference sequence). The CDR3 sequence: CASSIVGARADSPLHF. The CDR3 DNA sequence: TGTGCCAGTAGTATAGTCGGAGCCAGGGCGGATTCACCCCTCCACTTT.

This chain joins TRBV19 and TRBJ1-2; weak D call: TRBD1 (5 bases). V lost 1 base, J lost 0 bases, and 6 bases lay in between. Germline V lookup: CDR1 LNHDA, CDR2 SQIVND (reference sequence). CDR3 length: 14 residues. In DNA form, the CDR3 reads TGTGCCAGTAGTATAGGACAGCCTAACTATGGCTACACCTTC. Translated, it gives CASSIGQPNYGYTF.

The rearrangement joins TRBV7-6 to TRBJ1-4; a weak D match, TRBD1 (5 bases). V was clipped by 1 base and J by 7 bases, with 16 bases between them. CDR3 length: 16 residues. Germline V gene lookup returns CDR1 SGHVS and CDR2 FNYEAQ. The CDR3 spells CASSLVIPGLGEKLFF. CDR3 sequence (DNA): TGTGCCAGCAGCTTAGTCATTCCAGGGCTGGGTGAAAAACTGTTTTTT.

The chain combines TRBV6-6 with TRBJ1-1; the D is unclear. In germline, CDR1 is MNHNY, CDR2 SVGAGI (reference sequence). The V end was cut by 3 bases, the J end by 1 base, with 9 bases between. The CDR3 consists of 14 residues. This chain's CDR3 is CASSYGGGNTEAFF. CDR3 coding DNA: TGTGCCAGCAGTTATGGCGGAGGGAACACTGAAGCTTTCTTT.

The chain couples TRBV9 to TRBJ2-3; tentatively, D is TRBD2 (5 bases). The CDR3 loop spans 14 amino acids. Trimming left V 1 base short and J 6 bases short, with 12 bases between. Germline V gene sequence: CDR1 SGDLS, CDR2 YYNGEE. The CDR3 bases are TGTGCCAGCAGCGTATTCCCAGGCGGGGATACGCAGTATTTT. It is translated as CASSVFPGGDTQYF.

This chain joins TRBV25-1 and TRBJ2-1, with D maybe TRBD1 (8 bases). V lost 3 bases, J lost 7 bases, and 22 bases lay in between. CDR1 is MGHDK, CDR2 SYGVNS, per germline. There are 17 residues in the CDR3. CDR3 loop: CASSDPGGQATLNEQFF. In DNA, the CDR3 is TGTGCCAGCAGTGACCCGGGGGGACAGGCTACACTAAATGAGCAGTTCTTC.

J is TRBJ1-5 and V is TRBV5-8, with 7 bases identical to TRBD1. CDR3 length: 16 amino acids. CDR1 and CDR2 from the germline V gene are SGHTS and YDEGEE. With V trimmed by 4 bases and J by 0 bases, 7 bases remained unmatched. The CDR3 loop is CASSDGTAYSNQPQHF. CDR3 sequence (DNA): TGTGCCAGCAGCGACGGGACAGCTTATAGCAATCAGCCCCAGCATTTT.

This clone has only one observation. The rearrangement joins TRBV28 to TRBJ1-2, with 12 nucleotides matching TRBD1. Trimming removed 4 bases from V and 0 bases from J; junction bases left unmatched: 3. CDR3 size: 16 residues. CDR1 is MDHEN and CDR2 is SYDVKM in the germline V gene. CDR3 sequence reads: CASSWGQGAPNYGYTF. The CDR3 coding sequence is TGTGCCAGCAGTTGGGGACAGGGGGCTCCTAACTATGGCTACACCTTC.

The J gene is TRBJ2-3, the V gene TRBV5-1, with a weak D call TRBD1 (7 bases). This CDR3 comprises 15 residues. CDR1 and CDR2 from the germline V gene are SGHRS and YFSETQ. With 6 bases removed from V and 4 bases from J, the gap between germline ends came to 18 bases. The CDR3 DNA is TGCGCCAGCACCGATGGAGGGGGCAGGGCAGATACGCAGTATTTT. Residues: CASTDGGGRADTQYF.

V is TRBV9 and J is TRBJ2-3; 7 bases line up with TRBD1. This CDR3 spans 16 amino acids. Germline lookup yields CDR1 SGDLS and CDR2 YYNGEE. Trimming removed 3 bases from V and 4 bases from J; junction bases left unmatched: 11. Here the CDR3 reads CASSAGRQGTADTQYF. The CDR3 nucleotides are TGTGCCAGCAGCGCAGGAAGACAGGGAACGGCAGATACGCAGTATTTT.

V and J are TRBV4-2 and TRBJ2-7; 8 bases fit TRBD1. This CDR3 contains 15 residues. CDR1 and CDR2 (germline): LGHNA, YNFKEQ. Trimming took 5 bases from V and 2 from J; bases not matched to a gene: 8. The CDR3, as DNA: TGTGCCAGCAGCGCACAGACAGGGGACCCCTACGAGCAGTACTTC. Its protein product is CASSAQTGDPYEQYF.

CDR3 in amino acids: CASSPQGGATGELFF. CDR3 DNA sequence: TGTGCCAGTAGTCCCCAGGGAGGCGCCACCGGGGAGCTGTTTTTT. The chain has TRBV19 and TRBJ2-2, with TRBD2 as a possible D gene (6 bases). CDR3 length: 15 amino acids. Trimming left V 5 bases short and J 4 bases short, with 14 bases between. Germline V gene lookup returns CDR1 LNHDA and CDR2 SQIVND (reference sequence).

The V call is TRBV11-3, the J call TRBJ2-1; D call uncertain. Germline V gene data show CDR1 as SGHNT and CDR2 as YENEEA. V was clipped by 0 bases and J by 0 bases, with 15 bases between them. The CDR3 is 18 amino acids. This chain's CDR3 is CASSLDQSGTGSYNEQFF. The CDR3 nucleotides are TGTGCCAGCAGCTTAGATCAGTCAGGCACCGGCTCCTACAATGAGCAGTTCTTC.

The V and J genes are TRBV7-2 and TRBJ1-5; D is unresolved. CDR3 length equals 16 residues. Germline CDR1 and CDR2: SGHTA and FQGNSA. V dropped 5 bases and J dropped 3 bases, with 17 bases sitting between them. CDR3 bases: TGTGCCAGCAGCGAGGCCGTTAACGAGGCCAATCAGCCCCAGCATTTT. This codes for CASSEAVNEANQPQHF. The whole variable domain, remainder taken from reference TRBV7-2 and TRBJ1-5, is GAGVSQSPSNKVTEKGKDVELRCDPISGHTALYWYRQSLGQGLEFLIYFQGNSAPDKSGLPSDRFSAERTGGSVSTLTIQRTQQEDSAVYLCASSEAVNEANQPQHFGDGTRLSIL.

This clone was recorded once. V is TRBV7-8 and J is TRBJ2-3, with 11 bases fitting TRBD1. Per the germline V gene, CDR1 is SGHVS and CDR2 is FQNEAQ. CDR3 length: 17 residues. Trimming removed 5 bases from V and 3 bases from J; junction bases left unmatched: 10. The CDR3 reads CASSLRAGTGGTDTQYF. In DNA form, the CDR3 reads TGTGCCAGCAGCCTAAGGGCCGGGACAGGGGGAACAGATACGCAGTATTTT.

For the CDR3, the DNA is TGTGCCAGTTCCGAAGGCAACGCGGGGGCGATATACGAGCAGTACTTC. Translation gives CASSEGNAGAIYEQYF. This chain joins TRBV19 and TRBJ2-7, with D maybe TRBD2 (7 bases). V was shortened by 8 bases and J by 4 bases, with 24 bases between the two germline ends. Germline CDR1 and CDR2: LNHDA and SQIVND (reference sequence). The CDR3 is made up of 16 amino acids.

The chain employs TRBV6-6 and TRBJ2-3, with a weak D call TRBD2 (6 bases). CDR3 length: 13 amino acids. The germline CDR1 and CDR2 sequences are MNHNY and SVGAGI (reference sequence). Trimming removed 6 bases at V and 0 bases at J, with 7 bases between. The CDR3 loop reads CASRGTSTDTQYF. The DNA of the CDR3 is TGTGCCAGCAGGGGGACTAGCACAGATACGCAGTATTTT.

The gene calls are TRBV10-1 and TRBJ2-5, with 8 positions matching TRBD2. The germline CDR1 and CDR2 sequences are WNHNN and SYGVQD (reference sequence). This CDR3 region has 13 residues. The V gene end was trimmed by 6 bases and the J gene end by 5 bases; junction bases not matched to a gene: 5. CDR3 sequence reads: CASSLAGGETQYF. CDR3 DNA sequence: TGCGCCAGCAGCCTAGCGGGCGGGGAGACCCAGTACTTC.

The CDR3 is CASSLNGQGYGYTF. CDR3 in DNA: TGTGCCAGCAGTTTGAACGGGCAGGGCTATGGCTACACCTTC. V is TRBV27 and J is TRBJ1-2; tentatively, D is TRBD1 (5 bases). There are 14 residues in the CDR3. V lost 3 bases and J lost 4, with 12 bases in between. In germline, CDR1 is MNHEY, CDR2 SMNVEV (reference sequence).

The chain employs TRBV7-2 and TRBJ1-1; maybe TRBD1 (5 bases). CDR1 is SGHTA, CDR2 FQGNSA, per germline. V was trimmed by 1 base and J by 4 bases, leaving 16 bases between them. This CDR3 region has 16 residues. CDR3 coding DNA: TGTGCCAGCAGCTTAGACCCACGGCAGGGTGTCACTGAAGCTTTCTTT. Translation gives CASSLDPRQGVTEAFF.